These T cell receptor beta chains were read from a single sample in a study of T cell repertoires in cytomegalovirus infection. Via MiXCR, TCRdb re-called the reads, giving one row per CDR3 protein. The repertoire holds about 230,000 distinct CDR3 sequences, 5% to 8.5% seen once, with around 6.5% in the top ten. The sequenced material came from PBMCs. The receptors stem from a human donor in good health (CMV status not recorded). Some clones in this sample may be carry-over from other donors' samples. Both conserved end residues are part of each CDR3. The D gene is left open where the match is weak. A row's size may be missing; if present it is once, few, many or a size class.

V gene	clone size	D gene	J gene	CDR3 DNA	CDR3 protein
TRBV20-1	many	-	TRBJ2-5	TGCAGTGCTAGAATGATGGCAGGCCAAGAGACCCAGTACTTC	CSARMMAGQETQYF
TRBV7-2	many	-	TRBJ1-3	TGTGCCAGCAGCTTAGGGGGGGTAGCATCCTCTGGAAACACCATATATTTT	CASSLGGVASSGNTIYF
TRBV29-1	-	-	TRBJ2-1	TGCAGCGTTGTCGGCCCCCGGGACCTTCATAGCTCCTACAATGAGCAGTTCTTC	CSVVGPRDLHSSYNEQFF
TRBV20-1	many	-	TRBJ2-6	TGCAGTGCTAGAGATTTGGGGGGCTTTTCAAGCTCTGGGGCCAACGTCCTGACTTTC	CSARDLGGFSSSGANVLTF
TRBV29-1	few	-	TRBJ2-6	TGCACCGTAAGCTTCTCTGGGGCCAACGTCCTGACTTTC	CTVSFSGANVLTF
TRBV2	few	-	TRBJ2-5	TGTGCCAGCAGTGAAGGCGTAGAGACCCAGTACTTC	CASSEGVETQYF
TRBV10-3	many	TRBD1	TRBJ2-1	TGTGCCACGGGGGGGACAGGGGATGGTGAGCAGTTCTTC	CATGGTGDGEQFF
TRBV2	few	-	TRBJ2-6	TGTGCCAGCATGCGGGGTTCTGGGGCCAACGTCCTGACTTTC	CASMRGSGANVLTF
TRBV18	many	TRBD1	TRBJ1-3	TGTGCCAGCTCGCCGAGGACAGGAGGAACTGGAAACACCATATATTTT	CASSPRTGGTGNTIYF
TRBV9	many	-	TRBJ1-6	TGTGCCAGCAGCGGGCCGGGGATCAATTCACCCCTCCACTTT	CASSGPGINSPLHF
TRBV10-3	many	TRBD1	TRBJ1-2	TGTGCCATCAGAGAAGACAGGGGGCAAAACGATGGCTACACCTTC	CAIREDRGQNDGYTF
TRBV6-6	many	TRBD1	TRBJ2-1	TGTGCCAGCAGAACCCCGGGACAGGGGTCCTACAATGAGCAGTTCTTC	CASRTPGQGSYNEQFF
TRBV2	many	-	TRBJ2-3	TGTGCCAGTTTGAGTTCGGGGCGGGCGCAGTATTTT	CASLSSGRAQYF
TRBV27	many	TRBD1	TRBJ2-7	TGTGCCAGCGCCGGGACAGGGCACGGCGAGCAGTACTTC	CASAGTGHGEQYF
TRBV14	many	-	TRBJ1-1	TGTGCCAGCAGCCGGGACCTGGGGGGCACTGAAGCTTTCTTT	CASSRDLGGTEAFF
TRBV20-1	many	TRBD2	TRBJ2-1	TGCAGTGCTATAATTAGCGGGGGGTACAATGAGCAGTTCTTC	CSAIISGGYNEQFF